This TCR beta chain was captured by sequencing in a study of blood T cell repertoires in COVID-19. Measured with immunoSEQ multiplex PCR; TCRdb has only the in-frame clones, and not every one. The sample consists of about 320,000 clones, approximately 85% of them appearing once. About this clone: The identical CDR3 is also encoded by other nucleotide sequences in the sample.

Input material: peripheral blood. This clonotype originated in a human donor in a cohort sampled during active COVID-19.

The CDR3 loop reads CASSSNTGELFF. DNA of the CDR3: TGTGCCAGCAGCTCTAACACCGGGGAGCTGTTTTTT. The chain couples TRBV5-6 to TRBJ2-2; no clear D gene. Germline lookup yields CDR1 SGHDT and CDR2 YYEEEE. V shed 3 bases and J shed 2 bases, with 2 bases lying between them. This CDR3 is 12 amino acids long.